The 18 T cell receptor beta chains given below trace back to one sample, sequenced in a study of CD8+CD57+ T cells in acquired aplastic anemia. The patients chosen for sequencing had shown expansion of CD8+CD57+ cells (detected by flow cytometry). Genomic DNA, the template, was used for profiling of the TCR beta VDJ and CDR3. TCRdb called the reads again in MiXCR, with one record for every CDR3 protein. The sample carries around 290,000 distinct CDR3 sequences, about three fifths recorded once. Source material: sorted CD4+, CD8+, or CD8+CD57+ T cells (not recorded which) from PBMCs. The origin of the receptors is a human donor with aplastic anemia.

This clonotype was seen many times. The chain employs TRBV15 and TRBJ1-5; D is undetermined. V shed 7 bases and J shed 0 bases, with 13 bases lying between them. Germline CDR1 reads LNHNV; CDR2 reads YYDKDF (reference sequence). The CDR3 is 15 residues long. CDR3 in DNA: TGTGCCACCACCGGAGGGCTTTTTAGCAATCAGCCCCAGCATTTT. Translating it yields CATTGGLFSNQPQHF.

The V call is TRBV7-2, the J call TRBJ1-2; D gene unclear. V dropped 6 bases and J dropped 4 bases, with 12 bases sitting between them. Germline CDR1 SGHTA, CDR2 FQGNSA. This CDR3 has 13 amino acids. As DNA, the CDR3 is TGTGCCAGCAGGTCTACAACTAGCTATGGCTACACCTTC. Translating it yields CASRSTTSYGYTF.

The chain recombines TRBV29-1 with TRBJ1-5; no firm D call. The CDR3 is 12 residues long. Germline-derived CDR1 and CDR2 are SQVTM and ANQGSEA. Trimming removed 0 bases from V and 1 base from J, with 1 base in between. This CDR3 reads CSVEDSNQPQHF. CDR3 DNA: TGCAGCGTTGAAGACAGCAATCAGCCCCAGCATTTT. The variable domain in full, with the rest retrieved from reference TRBV29-1 and TRBJ1-5, is SAVISQKPSRDICQRGTSLTIQCQVDSQVTMMFWYRQQPGQSLTLIATANQGSEATYESGFVIDKFPISRPNLTFSTLTVSNMSPEDSSIYLCSVEDSNQPQHFGDGTRLSIL.

V and J are TRBV25-1 and TRBJ2-3, with 8 bases lining up with TRBD2. The CDR3 runs to 18 residues. The germline V gene has CDR1 MGHDK and CDR2 SYGVNS. DNA for the CDR3: TGTGCTAGAGATCCCCCCGTTAGCGGGACGCGGGGCACAGATACGCAGTATTTT. Translating gives CARDPPVSGTRGTDTQYF.

This clonotype was seen just once. The rearrangement joins TRBV5-4 to TRBJ2-5; a possible D gene is TRBD1 (6 bases). Trimming took 0 bases from V and 4 from J, leaving 16 bases between them. The CDR3 sequence is 16 residues long. CDR1 SGHNT and CDR2 YYREEE come from the germline V gene (reference sequence). The CDR3 loop is CASSLGALGAGETQYF. Written as DNA, the CDR3 is TGTGCCAGCAGCTTGGGAGCATTGGGGGCGGGAGAGACCCAGTACTTC.

The sample holds many counts of this clonotype. This sequence joins TRBV6-6 and TRBJ2-1; weak D call: TRBD1 (6 bases). In germline, CDR1 is MNHNY, CDR2 SVGAGI (reference sequence). The CDR3 consists of 15 residues. Trimming took off 2 bases at V and 0 bases at J, with 8 bases between the two ends. The CDR3, as DNA: TGTGCCAGCAGTTACGGACAGAGCTCCTACAATGAGCAGTTCTTC. Protein: CASSYGQSSYNEQFF.

The V gene is TRBV10-3, the J gene TRBJ2-7, with a weak D call TRBD2 (6 bases). Germline V gene data show CDR1 as ENHRY and CDR2 as SYGVKD. The CDR3 totals 14 residues. The germline V and J ends were trimmed by 4 bases and 3 bases, with 13 bases remaining between them. The CDR3 loop is CAISVGRGYYEQYF. CDR3 in DNA: TGTGCCATCAGTGTCGGGCGGGGATACTACGAGCAGTACTTC.

J is TRBJ2-7 and V is TRBV24-1; no firm D call. The CDR3 is 15 residues long. The V end lost 0 bases, the J end lost 4 bases, and 12 bases lay between the germline ends. The germline gives CDR1 KGHDR, CDR2 SFDVKD. The CDR3 nucleotides are TGTGCCACCAGTGATTTGCCGATTACCGTTTACGAGCAGTACTTC. The encoded protein is CATSDLPITVYEQYF.

The table lists this clonotype with many counts. The genes are TRBV3-1 and TRBJ2-5; tentative D call: TRBD2 (5 bases). This CDR3 contains 14 residues. Trimming took 2 bases from V and 5 from J, leaving 12 bases between them. Germline loops: CDR1 LGHDT, CDR2 YNNKEL (reference sequence). CDR3 DNA: TGTGCCAGCAGCCAACCGGACTCAAGGGAGACCCAGTACTTC. It translates to CASSQPDSRETQYF.

This clonotype was recorded at least ten times. Written as DNA, the CDR3 is TGCAGTGCCCCGACAGGTAGCACAGATACGCAGTATTTT. It is translated as CSAPTGSTDTQYF. The chain joins TRBV20-1 to TRBJ2-3; maybe TRBD1 (6 bases). The CDR3 loop spans 13 amino acids. V lost 6 bases and J 0 bases, leaving 10 bases between the germline ends. Germline V lookup: CDR1 DFQATT, CDR2 SNEGSKA (reference sequence).

The V gene is TRBV2, the J gene TRBJ1-5, with D hard to call. Trimming stripped 7 bases from V and 4 bases from J, with 11 bases between. The CDR3 is 13 residues long. The germline gives CDR1 SNHLY, CDR2 FYNNEI. The CDR3 sequence is CASTFAGNQPQHF. CDR3 bases: TGTGCCAGCACATTCGCGGGGAATCAGCCCCAGCATTTT.

In this sample, this clonotype turned up once. V and J are TRBV25-1 and TRBJ1-4; D uncertain. Germline CDR1 and CDR2: MGHDK and SYGVNS. The CDR3 has 15 amino acids. V dropped 2 bases and J dropped 5 bases, with 12 bases sitting between them. Written as DNA, the CDR3 is TGTGCCAGCAGTGAAGTCGGGATCGGGAATGAAAAACTGTTTTTT. Translation gives CASSEVGIGNEKLFF.

J is TRBJ1-3 and V is TRBV5-1; the D gene is possibly TRBD1 (6 bases). CDR1 SGHRS and CDR2 YFSETQ come from the germline V gene. This CDR3 spans 19 amino acids. V shed 1 base and J shed 0 bases, with 20 bases lying between them. CDR3 loop: CASSLLGRGGGLSGNTIYF. The CDR3 DNA sequence: TGCGCCAGCAGCTTGCTCGGTCGGGGTGGGGGCCTCTCTGGAAACACCATATATTTT.

The chain recombines TRBV20-1 with TRBJ1-5, with TRBD1 matching over 8 bases. CDR1 is DFQATT, CDR2 SNEGSKA, per germline (reference sequence). The CDR3 spans 16 residues. Unmatched junction bases numbered 5, after V lost 0 bases and J lost 1 base. This chain's CDR3 is CSARDATGVSNQPQHF. Here the CDR3 DNA reads TGCAGTGCTAGAGATGCGACAGGGGTAAGCAATCAGCCCCAGCATTTT.

This clonotype has a count of ten or more. The CDR3 carries no conserved terminal phenylalanine or tryptophan, so it likely arises from a read error. The limits of the CDR3 on the DNA are not certain, so only TCRdb's listed CDR3 is given. The chain uses TRBV6-1 and TRBJ1-1; the table names TRBD1, a call not compared with the DNA. From its first to its last residue, the CDR3 has 13 amino acids. Germline CDR1 reads MNHNS; CDR2 reads SASEGT. The CDR3 sequence is CATRENYSKTPFI.

V gene TRBV7-2 combines with J gene TRBJ1-6, with 8 nucleotides matching TRBD1. Per the germline V gene, CDR1 is SGHTA and CDR2 is FQGNSA. There are 14 residues in the CDR3. V shed 4 bases, J shed 10 bases, and the junction held 6 bases outside the gene matches. CDR3 region: CASSYFTGGSPLHF. CDR3 bases: TGTGCCAGCAGCTATTTCACAGGGGGATCACCCCTCCACTTT.

On this clonotype itself: This clone may be a read error of a much larger clone one base away. This rearrangement joins TRBV3-1 to TRBJ1-5, with a tentative D call TRBD1 (6 bases). Germline CDR1 is LGHDT and CDR2 is YNNKEL (reference sequence). The CDR3 is made up of 16 amino acids. V lost 1 base to trimming and J lost 6 bases, with 16 bases between them. CDR3: CASSQAGTIGAQPQHF. The CDR3 DNA reads as TGTGCCAGCAGCCAAGCGGGGACAATAGGAGCTCAGCCCCAGCATTTT.

This clonotype was found many times. The CDR3 protein is CASSDGNSPLHF. In DNA form, the CDR3 reads TGTGCCAGCAGTGATGGGAATTCACCCCTCCACTTT. The chain joins TRBV6-1 to TRBJ1-6; D is undetermined. Looked up from germline, CDR1 is MNHNS and CDR2 is SASEGT. CDR3 length: 12 residues. The ends were cut back, 3 bases at V and 7 bases at J, with 4 bases in the middle.